This T cell receptor (beta chain) was obtained from a study of blood T cells in healthy people across ages. Alongside a J-beta primer mix, a sample-barcoded 5' primer served in a second PCR lasting roughly 7 to 11 cycles. MiXCR, run by TCRdb on the 5' RACE reads, gives a single entry per CDR3 protein. The sample contains 1,800,000 or so distinct CDR3 sequences, about two fifths of which appear only once. CDR1 and CDR2 from the germline V gene are MGHRA and YSYEKL. This CDR3 spans 15 amino acids. V was shortened by 2 bases and J by 6 bases, with 13 bases between the two germline ends. Donation came from healthy Caucasian individuals in Russia who were aged roughly 6 to 100.

Material for sequencing was blood. This clonotype originated in a human donor in good health. The chain employs TRBV4-1 and TRBJ2-2; D might be TRBD1 (6 bases). CDR3 loop: CASSQSPRGPGELFF. In DNA form, the CDR3 reads TGCGCCAGCAGCCAATCCCCCAGGGGCCCCGGGGAGCTGTTTTTT.